Listed below are T cell receptor beta chains from one sample, sequenced in a study of blood T cell repertoires in COVID-19. Sequenced by immunoSEQ multiplex PCR; TCRdb stores in-frame clones only, minus some. Altogether approximately 90,000 clones are present, 75% to 90% being singletons, with the ten largest covering over 15%. Sample: peripheral blood. All receptors derive from a woman at least 80 years old with acute or convalescent COVID-19. CDR3s include the opening cysteine and the closing phenylalanine or tryptophan. The D gene is left open where the match is weak. Size is stated for part of the rows, as once, few or many counts, or as a class when the clone is expanded.

j_gene: TRBJ1-5; d_gene: TRBD1; v_gene: TRBV9; abundance: -; CDR3aa: CASSVGTGTNQPQHF; CDR3nt: TGTGCCAGCAGCGTAGGGACAGGGACTAATCAGCCCCAGCATTTT
j_gene: TRBJ1-6; d_gene: TRBD1; v_gene: TRBV18; abundance: -; CDR3aa: CASSLGSGTGYGNSPLHF; CDR3nt: TGTGCCAGCTCACTCGGATCCGGGACAGGGTACGGTAATTCACCCCTCCACTTT
j_gene: TRBJ1-2; d_gene: TRBD1; v_gene: TRBV2; abundance: -; CDR3aa: CASNLPPGQGASGYTF; CDR3nt: TGTGCCAGCAACCTCCCTCCGGGACAGGGGGCTAGTGGCTACACCTTC
j_gene: TRBJ1-1; d_gene: -; v_gene: TRBV7-9; abundance: -; CDR3aa: CASSPRQSTEAFF; CDR3nt: TGTGCCAGCAGCCCCCGACAGTCCACTGAAGCTTTCTTT
j_gene: TRBJ1-4; d_gene: -; v_gene: TRBV11-3; abundance: -; CDR3aa: CASSLDRAGRRVKNCFF; CDR3nt: -
j_gene: TRBJ1-6; d_gene: TRBD1; v_gene: TRBV5-1; abundance: -; CDR3aa: CASSWDSGGINSPLHF; CDR3nt: TGCGCCAGCAGCTGGGACAGCGGAGGGATAAATTCACCCCTCCACTTT
j_gene: TRBJ1-2; d_gene: -; v_gene: TRBV7-8; abundance: -; CDR3aa: CASSLVVERDRNYGYTF; CDR3nt: TGTGCCAGCAGCTTAGTGGTGGAGAGGGATCGGAACTATGGCTACACCTTC
j_gene: TRBJ2-2; d_gene: -; v_gene: TRBV28; abundance: -; CDR3aa: CASSPLLTAGELFF; CDR3nt: TGTGCCAGCAGCCCTCTTTTGACAGCCGGGGAGCTGTTTTTT
j_gene: TRBJ2-7; d_gene: -; v_gene: TRBV3-1/TRBV3-2; abundance: -; CDR3aa: CASSLTLTGKYEQYF; CDR3nt: TGTGCCAGCAGCCTTACCCTGACAGGAAAATACGAGCAGTACTTC
j_gene: TRBJ1-5; d_gene: -; v_gene: TRBV19; abundance: -; CDR3aa: CASSNGGNQPQHF; CDR3nt: TGTGCCAGTAGTAATGGGGGGAACCAGCCCCAGCATTTT
j_gene: TRBJ2-1; d_gene: TRBD1; v_gene: TRBV19; abundance: -; CDR3aa: CASSPYRGQGNEQFF; CDR3nt: TGTGCCAGTAGTCCATACAGGGGGCAAGGCAATGAGCAGTTCTTC
j_gene: TRBJ2-1; d_gene: TRBD1; v_gene: TRBV27; abundance: once; CDR3aa: CASSSTGGIYNEQFF; CDR3nt: TGTGCCAGCAGTTCGACAGGGGGGATTTACAATGAGCAGTTCTTC
j_gene: TRBJ1-1; d_gene: TRBD1; v_gene: TRBV2; abundance: -; CDR3aa: CASSKNPGQGANTEAFF; CDR3nt: TGTGCCAGCAGTAAGAATCCCGGACAGGGGGCGAACACTGAAGCTTTCTTT
j_gene: TRBJ2-7; d_gene: -; v_gene: TRBV2; abundance: -; CDR3aa: CASSFPTSYYEQYF; CDR3nt: TGTGCCAGCAGTTTCCCGACTAGTTACTACGAGCAGTACTTC
j_gene: TRBJ2-1; d_gene: -; v_gene: TRBV25-1; abundance: -; CDR3aa: CASSLKGGGWDEQFF; CDR3nt: TGTGCCAGCAGCCTGAAAGGGGGGGGATGGGATGAGCAGTTCTTC
j_gene: TRBJ2-7; d_gene: TRBD2; v_gene: TRBV2; abundance: -; CDR3aa: CASSSPTSGGAYEQYF; CDR3nt: TGTGCCAGCAGTTCCCCGACTAGCGGGGGGGCCTACGAGCAGTACTTC
j_gene: TRBJ1-5; d_gene: TRBD1; v_gene: TRBV12-3/TRBV12-4; abundance: -; CDR3aa: CASSGTANQPQHF; CDR3nt: TGTGCCAGCAGTGGGACAGCGAATCAGCCCCAGCATTTT
j_gene: TRBJ2-1; d_gene: -; v_gene: TRBV28; abundance: -; CDR3aa: CASNWERSYNEQFF; CDR3nt: TGTGCCAGCAATTGGGAGCGCTCCTACAATGAGCAGTTCTTC
j_gene: TRBJ1-3; d_gene: -; v_gene: TRBV9; abundance: -; CDR3aa: CASSIDSISGNTIYF; CDR3nt: TGTGCCAGCAGCATCGACAGTATCTCTGGAAACACCATATATTTT
j_gene: TRBJ2-7; d_gene: TRBD2; v_gene: TRBV19; abundance: -; CDR3aa: CASSIRLAGTYEQYF; CDR3nt: TGTGCCAGTAGTATAAGACTAGCGGGGACCTACGAGCAGTACTTC
j_gene: TRBJ1-1; d_gene: TRBD1; v_gene: TRBV29-1; abundance: -; CDR3aa: CSVAQGARYTEAFF; CDR3nt: TGCAGCGTTGCACAGGGGGCAAGGTACACTGAAGCTTTCTTT
j_gene: TRBJ2-7; d_gene: -; v_gene: TRBV5-1; abundance: -; CDR3aa: CASSLFPGVYEQYF; CDR3nt: TGCGCCAGCAGCTTGTTTCCAGGGGTCTACGAGCAGTACTTC
j_gene: TRBJ2-1; d_gene: -; v_gene: TRBV29-1; abundance: -; CDR3aa: CSVVRGSLYNEQFF; CDR3nt: TGCAGCGTTGTACGGGGGAGCCTATACAATGAGCAGTTCTTC
j_gene: TRBJ1-1; d_gene: -; v_gene: TRBV2; abundance: -; CDR3aa: CASKEQGNTEAFF; CDR3nt: TGTGCCAGCAAGGAACAGGGGAACACTGAAGCTTTCTTT
j_gene: TRBJ1-2; d_gene: -; v_gene: TRBV5-3; abundance: -; CDR3aa: CARTLATGAEGYTF; CDR3nt: TGTGCCAGAACCCTTGCCACAGGCGCTGAGGGCTACACCTTC
j_gene: TRBJ2-1; d_gene: TRBD2; v_gene: TRBV5-6; abundance: -; CDR3aa: CASSLGTSGGRPYNEQFF; CDR3nt: TGTGCCAGCAGCTTGGGGACTAGCGGGGGGAGGCCTTACAATGAGCAGTTCTTC
j_gene: TRBJ2-2; d_gene: -; v_gene: TRBV2; abundance: -; CDR3aa: CASSENYRDWTGELFF; CDR3nt: TGTGCCAGCAGTGAAAATTACAGGGATTGGACCGGGGAGCTGTTTTTT
j_gene: TRBJ2-7; d_gene: TRBD2; v_gene: TRBV7-3; abundance: -; CDR3aa: CASARGGSYEQYF; CDR3nt: TGTGCCAGCGCCCGGGGGGGCTCCTACGAGCAGTACTTC
j_gene: TRBJ1-5; d_gene: -; v_gene: TRBV5-1; abundance: -; CDR3aa: CASSLEGGGNQPQHF; CDR3nt: TGCGCCAGCAGCTTGGAGGGAGGCGGCAATCAGCCCCAGCATTTT
j_gene: TRBJ1-1; d_gene: TRBD1; v_gene: TRBV18; abundance: -; CDR3aa: CASSPQGVVKGVAFF; CDR3nt: TGTGCCAGCTCACCCCAGGGGGTCGTGAAAGGGGTGGCTTTCTTT
j_gene: TRBJ1-6; d_gene: TRBD1; v_gene: TRBV7-9; abundance: -; CDR3aa: CASSLGTGAYNSPLHF; CDR3nt: TGTGCCAGCAGCTTAGGGACAGGAGCTTATAATTCACCCCTCCACTTT
j_gene: TRBJ1-1; d_gene: -; v_gene: TRBV6-2/TRBV6-3; abundance: -; CDR3aa: CASSYPGDIMTEAFF; CDR3nt: TGTGCCAGCAGTTACCCAGGGGACATAATGACTGAAGCTTTCTTT
j_gene: TRBJ2-3; d_gene: TRBD2; v_gene: TRBV30; abundance: -; CDR3aa: CAWERGSTTDTQYF; CDR3nt: TGTGCCTGGGAGCGGGGATCGACCACAGATACGCAGTATTTT